The 20 T cell receptor beta chains reported below all come from one sample, sequenced in a study of cytomegalovirus exposure and HLA in healthy donors. 13 Jbeta primers and 60 Vbeta primers were used for the PCR. TCRdb's copy holds only in-frame clones and misses some; the assay was immunoSEQ multiplex PCR. The sample yields about 260,000 clones, roughly two thirds seen once. Sequenced input: PBMCs. The receptors come from a female donor in good health and CMV-seronegative.

The rearrangement uses TRBV28 and TRBJ2-7, with a tentative D call TRBD2 (5 bases). Looked up from germline, CDR1 is MDHEN and CDR2 is SYDVKM. The length of the CDR3 is 16 residues. V lost 6 bases to trimming and J lost 4 bases, with 22 bases between them. The CDR3 loop is CASSSPGAGKRYEQYF. In DNA form, the CDR3 reads TGTGCCAGCAGCTCCCCTGGCGCGGGTAAAAGATACGAGCAGTACTTC.

This chain joins TRBV5-6 and TRBJ2-7; possibly TRBD1 for D (6 bases). In germline, CDR1 is SGHDT, CDR2 YYEEEE. CDR3 size: 13 residues. The V end was cut by 2 bases, the J end by 3 bases, with 9 bases between. The CDR3 DNA reads TGTGCCAGCAGCTTCGGGACAAGCTACGAGCAGTACTTC. Translating gives CASSFGTSYEQYF.

In this sample, this clone turned up once. The V gene is TRBV10-3, the J gene TRBJ2-3; 9 bases agree with TRBD1. The CDR3 has 15 residues. CDR1 is ENHRY and CDR2 is SYGVKD in the germline V gene. Trimming at V came to 3 bases and at J to 5 bases, leaving 6 bases not matched to a gene. CDR3 in DNA: TGTGCCATCAGTGAAACAGGGGGCGATGAAGATACGCAGTATTTT. It translates to CAISETGGDEDTQYF.

The chain has TRBV6-6 and TRBJ2-7; D may be TRBD2 (6 bases). CDR3 size: 13 residues. V was cut by 2 bases and J by 3 bases, with 8 bases left in between. Looked up from germline, CDR1 is MNHNY and CDR2 is SVGAGI (reference sequence). Here the CDR3 DNA reads TGTGCCAGCAGTTACGGGGGGAGCTACGAGCAGTACTTC. Translation gives CASSYGGSYEQYF.

CDR3 region: CAWTGGDLWANVLTF. The DNA of the CDR3 is TGTGCCTGGACAGGGGGCGATCTATGGGCCAACGTCCTGACTTTC. The chain has TRBV30 and TRBJ2-6; the match to TRBD1 covers 8 bases. The CDR3 has 15 residues. Trimming removed 4 bases from V and 5 bases from J; junction bases left unmatched: 7. In germline, CDR1 is GTSNPN, CDR2 SVGIG (reference sequence).

The gene calls are TRBV5-1 and TRBJ1-1, with D tentatively TRBD1 (5 bases). The ends were cut back, 4 bases at V and 11 bases at J, with 15 bases in the middle. Germline V gives CDR1 SGHRS, CDR2 YFSETQ. This CDR3 has 12 amino acids. The DNA of the CDR3 is TGCGCCAGCAGCCAAGCGTGGGGCGAGGCTTTCTTT. As protein: CASSQAWGEAFF.

The gene calls are TRBV6-4 and TRBJ1-5, with a possible D match to TRBD1 (5 bases). With 1 base removed from V and 6 bases from J, the gap between germline ends came to 13 bases. Germline V CDR1 and CDR2: MRHNA, SNTAGT. This CDR3 is built from 15 residues. CDR3 nucleotides: TGTGCCAGCAGTGACTTGGCGGGGGGAGGTCAGCCCCAGCATTTT. Amino acids: CASSDLAGGGQPQHF.

The CDR3: CASSPAGGVGNQPQHF. In DNA, the CDR3 is TGTGCCAGCTCACCGGCAGGGGGTGTGGGCAATCAGCCCCAGCATTTT. This chain joins TRBV18 and TRBJ1-5, with 7 bases aligning to TRBD1. V lost 3 bases to trimming and J lost 2 bases; unmatched junction nucleotides: 7. The CDR3 covers 16 residues. Germline V gives CDR1 KGHSH, CDR2 LQKENI.

The chain carries TRBV6-5 and TRBJ1-2; D gene uncertain. The CDR3 has 13 amino acids. With 6 bases removed from V and 8 bases from J, the gap between germline ends came to 16 bases. Germline CDR1 reads MNHEY; CDR2 reads SVGAGI. The CDR3 here is CASSPGPQRGYTF. DNA for the CDR3: TGTGCCAGCAGCCCCGGACCCCAGCGGGGCTACACCTTC.

The chain carries TRBV6-5 and TRBJ2-1; TRBD2 agrees at 7 bases. This CDR3 is 15 amino acids long. The J segment lost 6 bases and the V segment lost 2 bases, leaving 7 bases of the junction unmatched. Germline V gene data show CDR1 as MNHEY and CDR2 as SVGAGI. This CDR3 reads CASSYGAGVRNEQFF. CDR3 DNA sequence: TGTGCCAGCAGTTACGGTGCGGGAGTTCGCAATGAGCAGTTCTTC.

The chain employs TRBV5-1 and TRBJ2-1; the match to TRBD2 covers 10 bases. CDR3 length: 14 residues. Trimming at V came to 3 bases and at J to 4 bases, leaving 1 base not matched to a gene. CDR1 SGHRS and CDR2 YFSETQ come from the germline V gene. The CDR3 region is CASSWGLAYNEQFF. The CDR3 DNA reads TGCGCCAGCAGCTGGGGACTAGCGTACAATGAGCAGTTCTTC.

This clone was counted a few times. Written as DNA, the CDR3 is TGTGCCAGCAGGACTGTCCAAGGAAACACCATATATTTT. This sequence encodes CASRTVQGNTIYF. V gene TRBV6-1 combines with J gene TRBJ1-3; no clear D gene. The CDR3 runs to 13 residues. In germline, CDR1 is MNHNS, CDR2 SASEGT. Trimming took off 6 bases at V and 4 bases at J, with 10 bases between the two ends.

The chain is built from TRBV4-1 and TRBJ2-3; 13 bases agree with TRBD2. This CDR3 region has 17 residues. V trimming: 4 bases; J trimming: 2 bases; junction bases outside the gene matches: 6. From germline, CDR1 is MGHRA and CDR2 YSYEKL. The CDR3 is CASSPAGLAGPTDTQYF. In nucleotides, the CDR3 is TGCGCCAGCAGCCCGGCGGGACTAGCGGGACCCACAGATACGCAGTATTTT.

The CDR3 reads CKLWREGRSGHNEQFF. DNA of the CDR3: TGCAAACTCTGGCGGGAGGGCCGAAGTGGGCACAATGAGCAGTTCTTC. This chain connects TRBV29-1 to TRBJ2-1, with 9 bases that match TRBD2. Germline-derived CDR1 and CDR2 are SQVTM and ANQGSEA. This CDR3 contains 16 residues.

The J gene is TRBJ2-5, the V gene TRBV28; D is perhaps TRBD2 (7 bases). V lost 6 bases, J lost 5 bases, and 10 bases lay in between. The germline V gene has CDR1 MDHEN and CDR2 SYDVKM. There are 12 residues in the CDR3. The chain's CDR3 is CASRGGGETQYF. The CDR3 DNA reads as TGTGCCAGCAGGGGAGGGGGGGAGACCCAGTACTTC.

In this sample, this clone turned up once. The chain is built from TRBV4-1 and TRBJ1-2, with D hard to call. V shed 3 bases and J shed 7 bases, with 15 bases lying between them. The germline CDR1 and CDR2 sequences are MGHRA and YSYEKL. CDR3 length equals 14 residues. The CDR3 DNA follows: TGCGCCAGCAGCCAGCAGCCCGGGAGATCTGGCTACACCTTC. Translation: CASSQQPGRSGYTF.

Points on this clone: Its ends do not fully match the called genes, so a read error is possible. The chain recombines TRBV7-9 with TRBJ2-7; D perhaps matches TRBD2 (6 bases). The CDR3 is 13 residues long. Per germline, CDR1 SEHNR and CDR2 FQNEAQ (reference sequence). CDR3 in DNA: TGTTCCAGCAGCTTAAGACTAGATGGCGAGCAGTACTTC. It yields the protein CSSSLRLDGEQYF. Filled out from reference TRBV7-9 and TRBJ2-7, the complete variable domain reads DTGVSQNPRHKITKRGQNVTFRCDPISEHNRLYWYRQTLGQGPEFLTYFQNEAQLEKSRLLSDRFSAERPKGSFSTLEIQRTEQGDSAMYLCSSSLRLDGEQYFGPGTRLTVT.

This clone was detected only a few times. The genes are TRBV25-1 and TRBJ2-5, with D possibly TRBD1 on 6 matching bases. Trimming removed 4 bases from V and 0 bases from J, with 12 bases in between. Germline V CDR1 and CDR2: MGHDK, SYGVNS. This CDR3 has 15 amino acids. The CDR3 protein is CASSGRGIYQETQYF. In nucleotides, the CDR3 is TGTGCCAGCAGTGGCAGGGGTATCTACCAAGAGACCCAGTACTTC. The whole variable domain, remainder taken from reference TRBV25-1 and TRBJ2-5, is EADIYQTPRYLVIGTGKKITLECSQTMGHDKMYWYQQDPGMELHLIHYSYGVNSTEKGDLSSESTVSRIRTEHFPLTLESARPSHTSQYLCASSGRGIYQETQYFGPGTRLLVL.

This chain joins TRBV4-2 and TRBJ2-1; D might be TRBD1 (5 bases). Germline V gene lookup returns CDR1 LGHNA and CDR2 YNFKEQ. With 3 bases removed from V and 3 bases from J, the gap between germline ends came to 12 bases. This CDR3 is 15 amino acids long. The CDR3 spells CASSQSSQGYNEQFF. The CDR3 nucleotides are TGTGCCAGCAGCCAGTCCAGCCAGGGCTACAATGAGCAGTTCTTC.

The chain employs TRBV2 and TRBJ1-4; 8 bases map to TRBD1. The CDR3 has 17 amino acids. After removal of 8 bases from V and 0 bases from J, the junction contained 11 bases not matched to a gene. The germline gives CDR1 SNHLY, CDR2 FYNNEI. The CDR3: CASARGTGFATNEKLFF. CDR3 nucleotides: TGTGCCAGCGCCCGGGGGACAGGATTTGCAACTAATGAAAAACTGTTTTTT.